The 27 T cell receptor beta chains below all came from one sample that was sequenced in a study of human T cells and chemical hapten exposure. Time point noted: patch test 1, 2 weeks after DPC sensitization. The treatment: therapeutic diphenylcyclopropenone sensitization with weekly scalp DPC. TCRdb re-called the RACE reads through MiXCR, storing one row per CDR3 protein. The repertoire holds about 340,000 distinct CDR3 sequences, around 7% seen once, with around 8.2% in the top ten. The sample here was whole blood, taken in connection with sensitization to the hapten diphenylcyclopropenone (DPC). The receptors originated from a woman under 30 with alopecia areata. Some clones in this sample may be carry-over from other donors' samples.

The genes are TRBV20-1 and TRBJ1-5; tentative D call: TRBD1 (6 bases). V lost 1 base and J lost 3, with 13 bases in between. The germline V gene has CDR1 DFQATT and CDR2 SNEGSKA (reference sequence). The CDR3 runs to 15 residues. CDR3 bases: TGCAGTGCTAGAGTTCCCGGACAGTACAATCAGCCCCAGCATTTT. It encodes CSARVPGQYNQPQHF.

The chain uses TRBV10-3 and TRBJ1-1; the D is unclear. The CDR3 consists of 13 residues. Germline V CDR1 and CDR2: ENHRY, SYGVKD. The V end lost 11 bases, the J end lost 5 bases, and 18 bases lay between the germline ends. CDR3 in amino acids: CAAQPEGGTEAFF. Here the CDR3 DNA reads TGTGCCGCCCAGCCAGAGGGAGGGACTGAAGCTTTCTTT.

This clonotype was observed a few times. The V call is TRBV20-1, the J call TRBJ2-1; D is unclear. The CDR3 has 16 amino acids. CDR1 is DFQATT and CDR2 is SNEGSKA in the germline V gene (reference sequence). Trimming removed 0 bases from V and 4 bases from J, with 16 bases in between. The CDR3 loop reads CSAREKYQSAYNEQFF. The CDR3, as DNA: TGCAGTGCTAGAGAAAAATACCAGAGTGCTTACAATGAGCAGTTCTTC.

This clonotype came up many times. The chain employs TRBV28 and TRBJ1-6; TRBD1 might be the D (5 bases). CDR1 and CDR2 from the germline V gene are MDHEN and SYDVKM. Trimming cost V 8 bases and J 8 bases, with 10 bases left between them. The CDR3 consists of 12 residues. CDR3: CASGGRYSPLHF. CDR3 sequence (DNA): TGTGCCAGCGGGGGGAGGTATTCACCCCTCCACTTT.

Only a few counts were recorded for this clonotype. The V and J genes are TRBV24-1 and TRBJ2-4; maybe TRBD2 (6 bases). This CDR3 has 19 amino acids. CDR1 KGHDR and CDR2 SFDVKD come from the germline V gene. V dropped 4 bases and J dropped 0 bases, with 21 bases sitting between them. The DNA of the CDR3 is TGTGCCACCAGTGAATTCCGGTTGAAGGGACTGGTAGCCAAAAACATTCAGTACTTC. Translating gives CATSEFRLKGLVAKNIQYF.

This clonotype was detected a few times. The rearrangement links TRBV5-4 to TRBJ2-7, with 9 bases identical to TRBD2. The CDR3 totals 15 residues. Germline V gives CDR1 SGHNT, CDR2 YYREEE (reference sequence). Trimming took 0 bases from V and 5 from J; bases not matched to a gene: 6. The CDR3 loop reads CASSLEGGGANEQYF. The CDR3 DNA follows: TGTGCCAGCAGCTTGGAAGGCGGGGGGGCCAACGAGCAGTACTTC.

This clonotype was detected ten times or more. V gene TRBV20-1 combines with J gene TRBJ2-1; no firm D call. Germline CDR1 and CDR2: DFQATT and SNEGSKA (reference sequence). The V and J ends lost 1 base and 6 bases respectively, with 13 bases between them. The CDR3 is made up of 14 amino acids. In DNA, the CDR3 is TGCAGTGCTAGAGCAGCAGGCGGTAGCAATGAGCAGTTCTTC. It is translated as CSARAAGGSNEQFF.

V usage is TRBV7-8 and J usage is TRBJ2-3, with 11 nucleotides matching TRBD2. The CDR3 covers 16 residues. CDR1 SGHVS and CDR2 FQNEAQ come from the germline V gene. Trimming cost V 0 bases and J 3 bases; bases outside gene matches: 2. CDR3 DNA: TGTGCCAGCAGCTTAGCGGGACTAGCGGATACAGATACGCAGTATTTT. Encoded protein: CASSLAGLADTDTQYF.

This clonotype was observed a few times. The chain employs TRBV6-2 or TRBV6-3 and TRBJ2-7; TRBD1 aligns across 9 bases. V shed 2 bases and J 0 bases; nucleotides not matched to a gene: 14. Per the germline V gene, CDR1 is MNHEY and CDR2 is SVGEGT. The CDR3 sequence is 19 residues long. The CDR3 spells CASSYQAGTGSLSSYEQYF. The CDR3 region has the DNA TGTGCCAGCAGTTACCAAGCCGGGACAGGGTCCCTAAGCTCCTACGAGCAGTACTTC.

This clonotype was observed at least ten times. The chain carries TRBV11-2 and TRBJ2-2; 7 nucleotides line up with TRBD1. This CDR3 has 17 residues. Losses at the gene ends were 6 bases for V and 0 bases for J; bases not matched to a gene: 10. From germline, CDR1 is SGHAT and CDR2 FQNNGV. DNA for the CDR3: TGTGCCAGCAGATTGGCGTCGGGACAGTCGAACACCGGGGAGCTGTTTTTT. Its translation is CASRLASGQSNTGELFF.

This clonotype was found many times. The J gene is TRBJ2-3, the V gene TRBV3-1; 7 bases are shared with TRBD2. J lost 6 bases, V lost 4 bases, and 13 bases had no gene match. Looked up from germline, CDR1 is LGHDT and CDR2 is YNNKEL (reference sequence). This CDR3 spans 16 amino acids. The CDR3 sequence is CASSPRVSGRSDTQYF. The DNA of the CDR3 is TGTGCCAGCAGCCCGAGGGTTAGCGGGCGGTCCGATACGCAGTATTTT.

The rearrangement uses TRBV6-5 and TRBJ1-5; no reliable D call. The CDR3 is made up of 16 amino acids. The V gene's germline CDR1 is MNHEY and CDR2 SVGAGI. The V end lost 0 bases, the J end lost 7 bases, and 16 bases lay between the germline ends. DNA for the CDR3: TGTGCCAGCAGTTACTCGACGCGACCGCCGGGGCAGCCCCAGCATTTT. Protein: CASSYSTRPPGQPQHF.

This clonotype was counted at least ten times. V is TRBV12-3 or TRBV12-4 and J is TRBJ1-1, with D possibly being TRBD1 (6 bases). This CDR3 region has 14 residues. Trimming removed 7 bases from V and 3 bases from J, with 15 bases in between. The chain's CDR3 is CASTLGQGYTEAFF. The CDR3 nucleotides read TGTGCCAGCACCCTAGGCCAGGGGTACACTGAAGCTTTCTTT.

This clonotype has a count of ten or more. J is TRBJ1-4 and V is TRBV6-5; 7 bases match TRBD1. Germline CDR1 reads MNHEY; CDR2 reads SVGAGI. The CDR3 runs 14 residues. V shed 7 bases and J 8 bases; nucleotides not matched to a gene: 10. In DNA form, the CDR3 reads TGTGCCAGCACCAGCCCAGGGGGACGAGAAAAACTGTTTTTT. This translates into CASTSPGGREKLFF.

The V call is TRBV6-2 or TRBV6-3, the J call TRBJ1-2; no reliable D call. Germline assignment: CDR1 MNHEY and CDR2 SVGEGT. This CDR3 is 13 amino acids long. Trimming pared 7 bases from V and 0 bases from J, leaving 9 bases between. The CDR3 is CASTEATNYGYTF. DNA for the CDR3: TGTGCCAGCACCGAGGCAACTAACTATGGCTACACCTTC.

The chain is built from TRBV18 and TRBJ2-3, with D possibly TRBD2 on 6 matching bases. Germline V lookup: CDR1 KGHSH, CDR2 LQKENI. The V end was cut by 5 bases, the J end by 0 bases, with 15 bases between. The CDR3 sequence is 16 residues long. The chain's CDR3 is CASSFAGTDSTDTQYF. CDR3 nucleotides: TGTGCCAGCTCATTCGCCGGGACTGATAGCACAGATACGCAGTATTTT.

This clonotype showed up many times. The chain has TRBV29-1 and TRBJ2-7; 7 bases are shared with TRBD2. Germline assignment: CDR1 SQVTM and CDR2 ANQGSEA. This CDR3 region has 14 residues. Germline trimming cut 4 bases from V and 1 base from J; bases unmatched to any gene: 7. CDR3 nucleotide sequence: TGCAGCGTTGTTGGCCCGGGGGGTTCCTACGAGCAGTACTTC. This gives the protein CSVVGPGGSYEQYF.

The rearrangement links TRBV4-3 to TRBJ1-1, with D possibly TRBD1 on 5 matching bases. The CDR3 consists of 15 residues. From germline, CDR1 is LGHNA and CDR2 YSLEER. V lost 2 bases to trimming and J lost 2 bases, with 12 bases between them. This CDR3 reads CASSQIREINTEAFF. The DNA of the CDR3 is TGCGCCAGCAGCCAAATCAGGGAAATAAACACTGAAGCTTTCTTT.

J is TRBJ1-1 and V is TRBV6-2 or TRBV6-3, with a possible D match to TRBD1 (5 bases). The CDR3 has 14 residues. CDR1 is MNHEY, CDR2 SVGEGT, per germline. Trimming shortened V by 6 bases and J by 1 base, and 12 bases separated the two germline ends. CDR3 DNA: TGTGCCAGCAGGGTCACAGGAAGGAACACTGAAGCTTTCTTT. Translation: CASRVTGRNTEAFF.

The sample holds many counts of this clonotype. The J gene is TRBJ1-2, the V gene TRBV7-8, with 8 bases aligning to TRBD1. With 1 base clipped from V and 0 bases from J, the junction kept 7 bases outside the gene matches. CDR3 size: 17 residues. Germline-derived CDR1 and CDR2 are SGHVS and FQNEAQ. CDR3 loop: CASSLVAGGRANYGYTF. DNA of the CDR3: TGTGCCAGCAGCTTAGTAGCAGGGGGCAGAGCTAACTATGGCTACACCTTC. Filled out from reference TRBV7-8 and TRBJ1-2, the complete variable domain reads GAGVSQSPRYKVAKRGQDVALRCDPISGHVSLFWYQQALGQGPEFLTYFQNEAQLDKSGLPSDRFFAERPEGSVSTLKIQRTQQEDSAVYLCASSLVAGGRANYGYTFGSGTRLTVV.

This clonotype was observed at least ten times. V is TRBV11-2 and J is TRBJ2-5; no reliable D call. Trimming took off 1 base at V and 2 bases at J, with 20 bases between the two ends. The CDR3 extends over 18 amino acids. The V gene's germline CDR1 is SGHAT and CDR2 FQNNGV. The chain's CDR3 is CASSLAVSYVVTQETQYF. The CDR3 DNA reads TGTGCCAGCAGCTTAGCGGTATCTTATGTGGTGACACAAGAGACCCAGTACTTC.

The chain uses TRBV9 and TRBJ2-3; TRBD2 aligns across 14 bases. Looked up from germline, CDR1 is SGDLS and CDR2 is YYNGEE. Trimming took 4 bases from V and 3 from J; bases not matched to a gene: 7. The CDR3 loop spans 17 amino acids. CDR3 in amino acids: CASSLRLAGGPTDTQYF. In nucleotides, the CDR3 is TGTGCCAGCAGCTTACGACTAGCGGGGGGGCCGACAGATACGCAGTATTTT.

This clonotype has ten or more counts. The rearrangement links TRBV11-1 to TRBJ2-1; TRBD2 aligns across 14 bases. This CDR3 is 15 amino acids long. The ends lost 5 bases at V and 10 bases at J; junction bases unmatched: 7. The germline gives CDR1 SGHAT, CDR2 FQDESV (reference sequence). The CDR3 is CASSTRGTSGGEQFF. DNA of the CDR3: TGTGCCAGCAGCACCCGTGGGACTAGCGGGGGAGAGCAGTTCTTC.

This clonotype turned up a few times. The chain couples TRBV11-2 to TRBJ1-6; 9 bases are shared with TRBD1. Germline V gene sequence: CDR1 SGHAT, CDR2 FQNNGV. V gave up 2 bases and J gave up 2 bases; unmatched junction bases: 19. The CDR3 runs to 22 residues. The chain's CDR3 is CASSLTIERQGVKNPYNSPLHF. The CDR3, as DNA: TGTGCCAGCAGCTTAACCATCGAAAGACAGGGGGTAAAGAATCCCTATAATTCACCCCTCCACTTT. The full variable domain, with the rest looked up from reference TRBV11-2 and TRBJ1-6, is EAGVAQSPRYKIIEKRQSVAFWCNPISGHATLYWYQQILGQGPKLLIQFQNNGVVDDSQLPKDRFSAERLKGVDSTLKIQPAKLEDSAVYLCASSLTIERQGVKNPYNSPLHFGNGTRLTVT.

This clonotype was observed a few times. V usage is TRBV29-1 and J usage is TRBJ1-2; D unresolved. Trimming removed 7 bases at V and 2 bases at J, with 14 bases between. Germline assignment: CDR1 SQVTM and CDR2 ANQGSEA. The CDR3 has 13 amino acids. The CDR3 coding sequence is TGCAGCGCTGGAGGTAGACTGAACTATGGCTACACCTTC. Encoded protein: CSAGGRLNYGYTF.

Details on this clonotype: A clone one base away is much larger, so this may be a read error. CDR3: CASSLIRGAKNIHYF. For the CDR3, the DNA is TGTGCCAGCAGCTTAATACGGGGGGCCAAAAACATTCATTACTTC. V usage is TRBV7-3 and J usage is TRBJ2-4; a possible D gene is TRBD2 (7 bases). Germline lookup yields CDR1 SGHTA and CDR2 FQGTGA. There are 15 residues in the CDR3.

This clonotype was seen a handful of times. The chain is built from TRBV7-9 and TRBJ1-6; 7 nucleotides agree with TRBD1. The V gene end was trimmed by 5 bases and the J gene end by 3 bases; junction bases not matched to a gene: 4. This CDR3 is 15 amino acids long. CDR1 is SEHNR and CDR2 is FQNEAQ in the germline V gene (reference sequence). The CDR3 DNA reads TGTGCCAGCAGCGCGGCAGGGGGCTATAATTCACCCCTCCACTTT. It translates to CASSAAGGYNSPLHF.